Below, 20 T cell receptor beta chains from the same sample are listed, as sequenced in a study of T-cell reconstitution after alpha-beta-depleted transplantation in children. During its preparation, the TCRbeta library received unique molecular identifiers. TCRdb analysed the PCR reads with MiXCR anew, one entry per CDR3 protein. The sample consists of approximately 85,000 distinct CDR3 sequences, about 14% of them appearing once. This material consisted of PBMCs, mostly from graft donor cells, taken 180 days after TCRalphabeta/CD19-depleted stem cell transplant. These receptors were taken from a male patient between 2 and 15 years old who had a stem cell transplant for acute lymphoblastic leukemia, so the T cells may come from the graft donor.

This clonotype was counted between two and nine times. V is TRBV7-6 and J is TRBJ2-5; 9 bases agree with TRBD1. CDR3 length: 15 residues. After removal of 8 bases from V and 3 bases from J, the junction contained 10 bases not matched to a gene. The germline CDR1 and CDR2 sequences are SGHVS and FNYEAQ. CDR3: CASQRGTGLKETQYF. In nucleotides, the CDR3 is TGTGCCAGCCAGAGAGGGACAGGGTTAAAAGAGACCCAGTACTTC.

This clonotype was detected a few times. This chain joins TRBV5-1 and TRBJ2-7, with D possibly TRBD2 on 5 matching bases. This CDR3 contains 13 residues. Germline V CDR1 and CDR2: SGHRS, YFSETQ. V dropped 4 bases and J dropped 3 bases, with 11 bases sitting between them. CDR3: CASSPGSYYEQYF. The CDR3 nucleotides are TGCGCCAGCAGCCCGGGGTCGTACTACGAGCAGTACTTC. Variable domain in full (rest from reference TRBV5-1 and TRBJ2-7): KAGVTQTPRYLIKTRGQQVTLSCSPISGHRSVSWYQQTPGQGLQFLFEYFSETQRNKGNFPGRFSGRQFSNSRSEMNVSTLELGDSALYLCASSPGSYYEQYFGPGTRLTVT.

This chain uses TRBV20-1 with TRBJ2-6, with 7 bases that match TRBD2. Germline V CDR1 and CDR2: DFQATT, SNEGSKA (reference sequence). Trimming removed 6 bases from V and 1 base from J; junction bases left unmatched: 9. The CDR3 has 16 residues. The CDR3 protein is CSAHPAAGSGANVLTF. CDR3 nucleotide sequence: TGCAGTGCCCACCCTGCAGCGGGATCTGGGGCCAACGTCCTGACTTTC.

This chain connects TRBV12-3 or TRBV12-4 to TRBJ2-3; D is perhaps TRBD2 (6 bases). The CDR3 is made up of 15 amino acids. V lost 2 bases to trimming and J lost 0 bases, with 9 bases between them. In DNA, the CDR3 is TGTGCCAGCAGTTTACCTGCGGGAAGCACAGATACGCAGTATTTT. It specifies CASSLPAGSTDTQYF.

This clonotype appeared many times. The J gene is TRBJ2-3, the V gene TRBV11-2; D unresolved. The CDR3 consists of 17 residues. Germline CDR1 is SGHAT and CDR2 is FQNNGV. The V end lost 5 bases, the J end lost 2 bases, and 20 bases lay between the germline ends. The CDR3 reads CASSPREVEVFTDTQYF. The CDR3 nucleotides are TGTGCCAGCAGCCCCCGTGAGGTTGAAGTCTTCACAGATACGCAGTATTTT.

This clonotype came up a few times. This sequence joins TRBV6-1 and TRBJ2-5; 10 bases match TRBD2. Trimming removed 2 bases from V and 5 bases from J; junction bases left unmatched: 5. Germline V gives CDR1 MNHNS, CDR2 SASEGT. The CDR3 spans 15 residues. CDR3 sequence (DNA): TGTGCCAGCAGTGAATCGGGGGGACTAGCGGAGACCCAGTACTTC. As protein: CASSESGGLAETQYF.

The V gene is TRBV20-1, the J gene TRBJ2-7; perhaps TRBD1 as D (6 bases). There are 16 residues in the CDR3. Germline assignment: CDR1 DFQATT and CDR2 SNEGSKA (reference sequence). V was clipped by 3 bases and J by 4 bases, with 22 bases between them. CDR3 DNA: TGCAGTGCTAGTAGGGACACCGGATTGGGTGGGTACGAGCAGTACTTC. It codes for CSASRDTGLGGYEQYF.

A few counts support this clonotype. The V call is TRBV7-2, the J call TRBJ2-7, with D possibly TRBD2 on 6 matching bases. V lost 1 base, J lost 2 bases, and 12 bases lay in between. The CDR3 has 15 amino acids. CDR1 SGHTA and CDR2 FQGNSA come from the germline V gene. The CDR3: CASSLGRGSTYEQYF. For the CDR3, the DNA is TGTGCCAGCAGCTTAGGGAGGGGATCTACCTACGAGCAGTACTTC.

This clonotype was seen repeatedly, ten times or more. This sequence joins TRBV3-1 and TRBJ1-2, with 8 bases aligning to TRBD1. CDR1 LGHDT and CDR2 YNNKEL come from the germline V gene (reference sequence). The CDR3 has 13 residues. Germline trimming cut 4 bases from V and 2 bases from J; bases unmatched to any gene: 0. CDR3 residues: CASSPGGNYGYTF. The DNA of the CDR3 is TGTGCCAGCAGCCCAGGGGGCAACTATGGCTACACCTTC.

This clonotype was counted only a few times. The V and J genes are TRBV14 and TRBJ1-4; D is unresolved. The CDR3 loop spans 13 amino acids. The V and J ends lost 0 bases and 11 bases respectively, with 10 bases between them. In germline, CDR1 is SGHDN, CDR2 FVKESK. The CDR3, as DNA: TGTGCCAGCAGCCAAGATTGGCAGTCTAAACTGTTTTTT. It encodes CASSQDWQSKLFF.

This clonotype has just a few counts. This chain joins TRBV20-1 and TRBJ1-5; 9 bases are shared with TRBD1. CDR1 is DFQATT and CDR2 is SNEGSKA in the germline V gene (reference sequence). The CDR3 loop spans 15 amino acids. Unmatched junction bases numbered 7, after V lost 3 bases and J lost 4 bases. The CDR3 coding sequence is TGCAGTGCTAGGCAGACAGGGGGAGGGAATCAGCCCCAGCATTTT. Translation gives CSARQTGGGNQPQHF.

V usage is TRBV28 and J usage is TRBJ2-7; D ambiguous. The CDR3 extends over 14 amino acids. V was clipped by 5 bases and J by 0 bases, with 11 bases between them. Germline V gene sequence: CDR1 MDHEN, CDR2 SYDVKM. CDR3 residues: CASSPNLLSYEQYF. The CDR3 nucleotides are TGTGCCAGCAGTCCAAATCTCCTCTCCTACGAGCAGTACTTC.

This clonotype was recorded a few times. The J gene is TRBJ2-5, the V gene TRBV5-1, with a weak D call TRBD1 (6 bases). This CDR3 region has 13 residues. V was clipped by 5 bases and J by 5 bases, with 13 bases between them. The V gene's germline CDR1 is SGHRS and CDR2 YFSETQ. The CDR3 nucleotides are TGCGCCAGCAGTACAGGGCTGGCGGAGACCCAGTACTTC. It yields the protein CASSTGLAETQYF.

This clonotype was counted only a few times. The chain combines TRBV6-5 with TRBJ2-1, with 8 bases identical to TRBD1. The germline V gene encodes CDR1 MNHEY and CDR2 SVGAGI. V lost 0 bases to trimming and J lost 9 bases; unmatched junction nucleotides: 10. The CDR3 has 16 amino acids. CDR3 DNA sequence: TGTGCCAGCAGTTACTCCGGACAGGGACGACGGAGTGAGCAGTTCTTC. Encoded protein: CASSYSGQGRRSEQFF.

This clonotype was counted only a few times. V usage is TRBV27 and J usage is TRBJ1-2; the match to TRBD1 covers 8 bases. Germline values: CDR1 MNHEY, CDR2 SMNVEV (reference sequence). After removal of 0 bases from V and 2 bases from J, the junction contained 2 bases not matched to a gene. The CDR3 has 15 residues. The CDR3 bases are TGTGCCAGCAGTTTATCCCCAGGGGGCAACTATGGCTACACCTTC. It specifies CASSLSPGGNYGYTF.

This clonotype was seen a handful of times. The genes are TRBV12-3 or TRBV12-4 and TRBJ1-5; D might be TRBD1 (5 bases). The CDR3 has 15 residues. V was clipped by 5 bases and J by 1 base, with 12 bases between them. CDR3 nucleotide sequence: TGTGCCAGCAGTGAGTGGGGGAGAAGCAATCAGCCCCAGCATTTT. This encodes CASSEWGRSNQPQHF.

This clonotype was observed a few times. The chain joins TRBV7-9 to TRBJ1-5, with unresolved D. Trimming took off 1 base at V and 5 bases at J, with 12 bases between the two ends. Looked up from germline, CDR1 is SEHNR and CDR2 is FQNEAQ (reference sequence). This CDR3 spans 15 amino acids. The CDR3 loop reads CASSLGRGSDQPQHF. Here the CDR3 DNA reads TGTGCCAGCAGCTTAGGTCGAGGTTCCGATCAGCCCCAGCATTTT.

In this sample, this clonotype turned up a few times. CDR3 in amino acids: CASRSYYGYTF. The CDR3 DNA is TGTGCCAGCAGGTCCTACTATGGCTACACCTTC. This chain uses TRBV12-3 or TRBV12-4 with TRBJ1-2; D gene ambiguous. The V end was cut by 6 bases, the J end by 3 bases, with 5 bases between. The CDR3 is 11 residues long.

The chain is built from TRBV6-2 or TRBV6-3 and TRBJ1-5; tentatively, D is TRBD1 (6 bases). V lost 5 bases, J lost 6 bases, and 14 bases lay in between. The CDR3 is 14 amino acids. Germline assignment: CDR1 MNHEY and CDR2 SVGEGT. The CDR3 nucleotides are TGTGCCAGCAGTATAGGGGGTTCACGTCAGCCCCAGCATTTT. This sequence encodes CASSIGGSRQPQHF.

This clonotype was seen only a few times. The gene calls are TRBV7-9 and TRBJ1-1, with a tentative D call TRBD1 (6 bases). Per germline, CDR1 SEHNR and CDR2 FQNEAQ (reference sequence). This CDR3 is built from 15 residues. The germline V and J ends were trimmed by 1 base and 3 bases, with 12 bases remaining between them. The CDR3 DNA is TGTGCCAGCAGCTTAGGGCCAGGGGCGGACACTGAAGCTTTCTTT. Protein product: CASSLGPGADTEAFF.